The 31 T cell receptor beta chains below come from one sample, sequenced in a study of shared clonotypes between healthy human individuals (dated by TCRdb to the early 2020s). Library preparation was by the immunoSEQ multiplex PCR assay. TCRdb limited this immuneACCESS table to in-frame rearrangements with V and J called. A share of clones is missing; checked studies link under half to unresolved V genes, and the rest is unexplained. This sample holds under 2,000,000 clones; around 96% were observed only once. The ten largest clones take up more than 0.9% of the sample. CD8 naive samples consisted of CD45RO-negative cells that were positively selected for CCR7, yielding a CD45RA+CCR7+ population without TemRA cells. The source material was naive CD8+ T cells sorted from blood. The cell subset or site label for this specimen denotes: CD45RA+CCR7+. The receptors were sampled from a man between 18 and 35 years old in good health.

CDR3 residues: CASSLPGWGQETQYF. DNA for the CDR3: TGTGCCAGCAGCTTGCCGGGGTGGGGGCAAGAGACCCAGTACTTC. The chain links TRBV5-6 to TRBJ2-5; D may be TRBD1 or TRBD2 (5 bases each). V was cut by 1 base and J by 2 bases, with 12 bases left in between. The CDR3 covers 15 residues. Germline V CDR1 and CDR2: SGHDT, YYEEEE.

This clone came up a few times. This sample also contains other DNA sequences that code for the same CDR3. The V and J genes are TRBV4-1 and TRBJ1-6; D not certain. V was clipped by 1 base and J by 7 bases, with 2 bases between them. This CDR3 contains 12 residues. Germline values: CDR1 MGHRA, CDR2 YSYEKL. This CDR3 reads CASSQVNSPLHF. CDR3 DNA: TGCGCCAGCAGCCAAGTAAATTCACCCCTCCACTTT.

As concerns this clone: Other nucleotide sequences from this sample produce the same CDR3. The chain has TRBV5-1 and TRBJ2-7; D call uncertain. The CDR3 contains 12 residues. Germline lookup yields CDR1 SGHRS and CDR2 YFSETQ. Trimming stripped 1 base from V and 4 bases from J, with 6 bases between. This chain's CDR3 is CASSLPGYEQYF. As DNA, the CDR3 is TGCGCCAGCAGCTTGCCGGGTTACGAGCAGTACTTC.

The chain recombines TRBV15 with TRBJ1-2; possibly TRBD1 for D (6 bases). Germline V gene data show CDR1 as LNHNV and CDR2 as YYDKDF (reference sequence). Trimming stripped 4 bases from V and 0 bases from J, with 9 bases between. This CDR3 has 14 amino acids. The CDR3 DNA is TGTGCCACCAGCAAAGGGGGGGCTAACTATGGCTACACCTTC. This translates into CATSKGGANYGYTF.

The V and J genes are TRBV1 and TRBJ1-2. TRBV1 constitutes a pseudogene. The CDR3 is 17 residues long. CDR3 protein: CTSRFITPQEANYGYTF. CDR3 sequence (DNA): TGCACCAGCAGGTTTATCACCCCACAGGAGGCTAACTATGGCTACACCTTC.

As for this clone: Other DNA sequences in this specimen translate into the identical CDR3. The V call is TRBV19, the J call TRBJ2-1; 10 bases map to TRBD2. From germline, CDR1 is LNHDA and CDR2 SQIVND (reference sequence). V lost 10 bases and J lost 4; bases outside the gene matches: 4. The CDR3 length is 13 residues. CDR3 residues: CATGLAAYNEQFF. The CDR3, as DNA: TGTGCCACCGGACTAGCGGCATACAATGAGCAGTTCTTC.

To note about this clone: This sample includes further DNA sequences coding for the same CDR3. J is TRBJ2-1 and V is TRBV4-1; no reliable D call. CDR1 and CDR2 (germline): MGHRA, YSYEKL. CDR3 length equals 15 residues. V was clipped by 0 bases and J by 0 bases, with 6 bases between them. CDR3 DNA: TGCGCCAGCAGCCAAGATCTGAGCTCCTACAATGAGCAGTTCTTC. Translation gives CASSQDLSSYNEQFF.

V usage is TRBV27 and J usage is TRBJ2-7, with D perhaps matching TRBD1 (5 bases). The germline CDR1 and CDR2 sequences are MNHEY and SMNVEV (reference sequence). The CDR3 contains 15 residues. The V end was cut by 4 bases, the J end by 5 bases, with 18 bases between. The CDR3 spells CASSSGNRIGDEQYF. CDR3 nucleotides: TGTGCCAGCAGTTCCGGTAACCGGATAGGGGACGAGCAGTACTTC.

Concerning this clone: This sample includes further DNA sequences coding for the same CDR3. The chain carries TRBV7-9 and TRBJ2-2; 7 bases fit TRBD1. The J segment lost 4 bases and the V segment lost 1 base, leaving 0 bases of the junction unmatched. Germline CDR1 is SEHNR and CDR2 is FQNEAQ (reference sequence). CDR3 length: 14 amino acids. This chain's CDR3 is CASSLGQGTGELFF. Written as DNA, the CDR3 is TGTGCCAGCAGCTTAGGACAGGGCACCGGGGAGCTGTTTTTT.

This clone was counted a single time. The chain links TRBV11-2 to TRBJ1-1, with a possible D match to TRBD1 (6 bases). V lost 0 bases and J lost 5, with 16 bases in between. This CDR3 comprises 16 residues. Germline V lookup: CDR1 SGHAT, CDR2 FQNNGV. CDR3 in DNA: TGTGCCAGCAGCTTAGATCCGGGATCAGGGGTGACTGAAGCTTTCTTT. This sequence encodes CASSLDPGSGVTEAFF. The full variable domain, its missing parts supplied by reference TRBV11-2 and TRBJ1-1, is EAGVAQSPRYKIIEKRQSVAFWCNPISGHATLYWYQQILGQGPKLLIQFQNNGVVDDSQLPKDRFSAERLKGVDSTLKIQPAKLEDSAVYLCASSLDPGSGVTEAFFGQGTRLTVV.

The V call is TRBV7-9, the J call TRBJ1-5; D is ambiguous. Trimming left V 5 bases short and J 5 bases short, with 13 bases between. The CDR3 consists of 14 residues. Germline V CDR1 and CDR2: SEHNR, FQNEAQ (reference sequence). The CDR3, as DNA: TGTGCCAGCAGCCTAGGTGGAGATTATCAGCCCCAGCATTTT. This gives the protein CASSLGGDYQPQHF. The whole variable domain, filled in from reference TRBV7-9 and TRBJ1-5, reads DTGVSQNPRHKITKRGQNVTFRCDPISEHNRLYWYRQTLGQGPEFLTYFQNEAQLEKSRLLSDRFSAERPKGSFSTLEIQRTEQGDSAMYLCASSLGGDYQPQHFGDGTRLSIL.

As regards this clone: The same CDR3 is also encoded by other DNA sequences in this sample. The chain links TRBV4-3 to TRBJ2-7; 8 nucleotides match TRBD2. Germline trimming cut 3 bases from V and 0 bases from J; bases unmatched to any gene: 7. The CDR3 consists of 16 residues. CDR1 and CDR2 (germline): LGHNA, YSLEER. CDR3 in amino acids: CASSQGLAGSSYEQYF. As DNA, the CDR3 is TGCGCCAGCAGCCAGGGTCTAGCGGGCAGCTCCTACGAGCAGTACTTC.

The V call is TRBV15, the J call TRBJ2-1; maybe TRBD2 (5 bases). Trimming cost V 4 bases and J 1 base, with 17 bases left between them. Germline V gives CDR1 LNHNV, CDR2 YYDKDF (reference sequence). CDR3 length: 17 amino acids. Here the CDR3 reads CATSTTEGSASYNEQFF. The CDR3 DNA is TGTGCCACCAGCACAACCGAGGGTAGCGCATCCTACAATGAGCAGTTCTTC. Looking up the rest from reference TRBV15 and TRBJ2-1 gives the full variable domain: DAMVIQNPRYQVTQFGKPVTLSCSQTLNHNVMYWYQQKSSQAPKLLFHYYDKDFNNEADTPDNFQSRRPNTSFCFLDIRSPGLGDTAMYLCATSTTEGSASYNEQFFGPGTRLTVL.

The CDR3 DNA reads TGTGCCAGCATTACGGACAGGGAGACTGAAGCTTTCTTT. It is translated as CASITDRETEAFF. The chain recombines TRBV21-1 with TRBJ1-1; the D call in the table, TRBD1, was not verified against the DNA. TRBV21-1 is recorded as a pseudogene. This CDR3 has 13 residues.

The chain links TRBV7-9 to TRBJ2-7; possible D gene TRBD1, 6 bases. CDR3 length: 16 amino acids. V shed 4 bases and J shed 2 bases, with 18 bases lying between them. Germline loops: CDR1 SEHNR, CDR2 FQNEAQ (reference sequence). The CDR3, as DNA: TGTGCCAGCAGCTCCTTGACAGGCCCGATCGCCTACGAGCAGTACTTC. Residues: CASSSLTGPIAYEQYF.

The rearrangement uses TRBV7-9 and TRBJ2-2; 12 positions agree with TRBD2. The length of the CDR3 is 15 residues. Germline lookup yields CDR1 SEHNR and CDR2 FQNEAQ (reference sequence). J gave up 6 bases and V 7 bases, and 6 bases lay outside the gene matches. In nucleotides, the CDR3 is TGTGCCAGCAAACAACTAGCGGGGGGAGCCGGGGAGCTGTTTTTT. Its translation is CASKQLAGGAGELFF.

The gene calls are TRBV7-8 and TRBJ2-5; 7 positions match TRBD2. The CDR3 contains 18 residues. V was pared by 3 bases and J by 1 base, with 14 bases of the junction left unmatched. Germline CDR1 SGHVS, CDR2 FQNEAQ. The CDR3 region is CASSFNEERTSLQETQYF. CDR3 in DNA: TGTGCCAGCAGCTTCAACGAGGAGAGGACTAGTCTCCAAGAGACCCAGTACTTC.

In the case of this clone: Other DNA variants within this sample encode the same CDR3. The chain uses TRBV5-1 and TRBJ2-3; 7 bases are a match to TRBD1. This CDR3 comprises 13 residues. Germline V gene lookup returns CDR1 SGHRS and CDR2 YFSETQ. The J segment lost 6 bases and the V segment lost 1 base, leaving 2 bases of the junction unmatched. The chain's CDR3 is CASSLTGADTQYF. The CDR3, as DNA: TGCGCCAGCAGCTTGACAGGGGCGGATACGCAGTATTTT.

V and J are TRBV27 and TRBJ1-5; D not certain. The germline V and J ends were trimmed by 4 bases and 3 bases, with 13 bases remaining between them. The CDR3 totals 15 residues. The V gene's germline CDR1 is MNHEY and CDR2 SMNVEV (reference sequence). CDR3 region: CASSSLASFNQPQHF. Written as DNA, the CDR3 is TGTGCCAGCAGTTCCCTGGCTAGCTTCAATCAGCCCCAGCATTTT.

This chain joins TRBV2 and TRBJ2-7; maybe TRBD2 (6 bases). V dropped 7 bases and J dropped 2 bases, with 9 bases sitting between them. CDR1 and CDR2 from the germline V gene are SNHLY and FYNNEI. The CDR3 consists of 12 residues. The CDR3 DNA reads TGTGCCAGCACCCGGGAGACCTACGAGCAGTACTTC. Translation gives CASTRETYEQYF. Combining the CDR3 with reference TRBV2 and TRBJ2-7 gives the whole variable domain EPEVTQTPSHQVTQMGQEVILRCVPISNHLYFYWYRQILGQKVEFLVSFYNNEISEKSEIFDDQFSVERPDGSNFTLKIRSTKLEDSAMYFCASTRETYEQYFGPGTRLTVT.

The chain recombines TRBV19 with TRBJ2-5; the match to TRBD2 covers 12 bases. The CDR3 is made up of 14 amino acids. Per the germline V gene, CDR1 is LNHDA and CDR2 is SQIVND (reference sequence). Trimming took 10 bases from V and 4 from J; bases not matched to a gene: 7. DNA of the CDR3: TGTGCCACCAAACTAGCGGGGGGCGGAGAGACCCAGTACTTC. Protein product: CATKLAGGGETQYF.

About this clone: Other DNA sequences in this specimen translate into the identical CDR3. The chain joins TRBV29-1 to TRBJ2-7; D is ambiguous. The CDR3 sequence is 11 residues long. The germline V gene has CDR1 SQVTM and CDR2 ANQGSEA. V lost 1 base and J 3 bases, leaving 4 bases between the germline ends. The CDR3 sequence: CSVEANYEQYF. CDR3 in DNA: TGCAGCGTTGAAGCCAACTACGAGCAGTACTTC.

This chain joins TRBV7-8 and TRBJ1-2, with D unresolved. Between the trimmed V and J ends, which lost 1 base and 2 bases, there was a span of 14 bases. The CDR3 loop spans 16 amino acids. The germline V gene encodes CDR1 SGHVS and CDR2 FQNEAQ. The DNA for the CDR3 is TGTGCCAGCAGCTTAGGACCCTCCACGCACAACTATGGCTACACCTTC. Translating it yields CASSLGPSTHNYGYTF.

The chain joins TRBV4-3 to TRBJ2-1, with 11 positions matching TRBD2. The CDR3 length is 18 residues. With V trimmed by 0 bases and J by 6 bases, 10 bases remained unmatched. CDR1 is LGHNA and CDR2 is YSLEER in the germline V gene. CDR3 sequence (DNA): TGCGCCAGCAGCCAAGATTTGACTAGCGGGATCGGTGTCAATGAGCAGTTCTTC. Its translation: CASSQDLTSGIGVNEQFF.

The sample holds one count of this clone. The CDR3 is CASSTDREIAKNIQYF. CDR3 nucleotides: TGTGCCAGCAGTACGGACCGAGAAATAGCCAAAAACATTCAGTACTTC. This sequence joins TRBV6-6 and TRBJ2-4, with no clear D. This CDR3 spans 16 amino acids. CDR1 and CDR2 (germline): MNHNY, SVGAGI (reference sequence). Trimming took off 5 bases at V and 0 bases at J, with 14 bases between the two ends.

The chain uses TRBV30 and TRBJ2-7, with 8 bases fitting TRBD1. The germline CDR1 and CDR2 sequences are GTSNPN and SVGIG (reference sequence). V shed 3 bases and J 0 bases; nucleotides not matched to a gene: 4. This CDR3 is 14 amino acids long. The DNA for the CDR3 is TGTGCCTGGAGCCGACAGGGGAGCTCCTACGAGCAGTACTTC. It yields the protein CAWSRQGSSYEQYF.

This clone has only one observation. The chain employs TRBV1 and TRBJ2-3; the table's D call of TRBD2 was not tested on the DNA. TRBV1 is a documented pseudogene. This CDR3 has 16 amino acids. The chain's CDR3 is CTSSQDHGGYTDTQYF. CDR3 in DNA: TGCACCAGCAGCCAAGATCACGGCGGTTACACAGATACGCAGTATTTT.

The V gene is TRBV5-5, the J gene TRBJ1-1; D unresolved. V shed 0 bases and J shed 3 bases, with 3 bases lying between them. Germline V gene data show CDR1 as SGHKS and CDR2 as YYEKEE (reference sequence). The CDR3 covers 12 residues. The CDR3 DNA reads TGTGCCAGCAGCTTGGCCCACACTGAAGCTTTCTTT. Translation: CASSLAHTEAFF.

To note about this clone: Distinct nucleotide sequences in the sample also encode this CDR3. V is TRBV27 and J is TRBJ2-7, with a weak D call TRBD1 (6 bases). The germline gives CDR1 MNHEY, CDR2 SMNVEV (reference sequence). The CDR3 runs 14 residues. Trimming removed 3 bases from V and 3 bases from J, with 12 bases in between. The CDR3 spells CASSFQGTSYEQYF. In DNA, the CDR3 is TGTGCCAGCAGTTTCCAGGGGACGAGCTACGAGCAGTACTTC.

The chain recombines TRBV7-9 with TRBJ1-2; maybe TRBD1 (6 bases). Germline loops: CDR1 SEHNR, CDR2 FQNEAQ (reference sequence). V lost 8 bases, J lost 3 bases, and 7 bases lay in between. The CDR3 sequence is 11 residues long. CDR3 sequence: CASWTDYGYTF. In nucleotides, the CDR3 is TGTGCCAGCTGGACAGACTATGGCTACACCTTC.

This chain connects TRBV19 to TRBJ2-7, with 9 positions matching TRBD1. The J segment lost 6 bases and the V segment lost 4 bases, leaving 7 bases of the junction unmatched. The germline gives CDR1 LNHDA, CDR2 SQIVND (reference sequence). The CDR3 consists of 14 residues. DNA of the CDR3: TGTGCCAGTAGTAAAAACCGGGACAGGGTCGAGCAGTACTTC. It translates to CASSKNRDRVEQYF.